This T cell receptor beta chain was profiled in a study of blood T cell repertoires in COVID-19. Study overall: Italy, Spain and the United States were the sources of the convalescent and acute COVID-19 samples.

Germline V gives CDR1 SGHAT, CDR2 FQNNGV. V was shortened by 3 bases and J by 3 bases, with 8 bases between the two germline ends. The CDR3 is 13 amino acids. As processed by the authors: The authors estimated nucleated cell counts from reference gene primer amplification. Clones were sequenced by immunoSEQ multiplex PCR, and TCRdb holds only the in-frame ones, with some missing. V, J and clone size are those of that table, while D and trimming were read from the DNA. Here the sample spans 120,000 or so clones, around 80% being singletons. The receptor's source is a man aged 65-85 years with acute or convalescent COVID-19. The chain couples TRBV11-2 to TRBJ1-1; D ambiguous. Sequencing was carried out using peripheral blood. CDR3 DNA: TGTGCCAGCAGCTTTAAGCAGGACACTGAAGCTTTCTTT. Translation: CASSFKQDTEAFF.